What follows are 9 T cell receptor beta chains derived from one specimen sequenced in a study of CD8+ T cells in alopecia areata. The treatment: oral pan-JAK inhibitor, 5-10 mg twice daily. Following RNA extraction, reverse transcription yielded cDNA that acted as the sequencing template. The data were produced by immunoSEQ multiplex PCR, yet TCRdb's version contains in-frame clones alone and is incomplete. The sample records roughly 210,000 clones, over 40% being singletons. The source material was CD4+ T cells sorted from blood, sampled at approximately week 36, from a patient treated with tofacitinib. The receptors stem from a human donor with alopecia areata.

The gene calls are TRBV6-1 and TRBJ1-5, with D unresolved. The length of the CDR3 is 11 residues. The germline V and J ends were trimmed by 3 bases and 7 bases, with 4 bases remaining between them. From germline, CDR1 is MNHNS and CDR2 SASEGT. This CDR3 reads CASSELQPQHF. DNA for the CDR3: TGTGCCAGCAGTGAGTTACAGCCCCAGCATTTT.

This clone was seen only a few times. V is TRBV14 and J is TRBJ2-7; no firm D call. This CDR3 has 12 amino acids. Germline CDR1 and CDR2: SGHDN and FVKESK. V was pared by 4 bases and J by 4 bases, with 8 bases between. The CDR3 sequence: CASSPTSYEQYF. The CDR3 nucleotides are TGTGCCAGCAGCCCCACCTCATACGAGCAGTACTTC.

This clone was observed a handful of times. CDR3 sequence reads: CAWSMQSTPNQPQHF. Here the CDR3 DNA reads TGTGCCTGGAGCATGCAGTCGACCCCGAATCAGCCCCAGCATTTT. J is TRBJ1-5 and V is TRBV30, with unresolved D. The germline V and J ends were trimmed by 3 bases and 4 bases, with 16 bases remaining between them. Germline V gene sequence: CDR1 GTSNPN, CDR2 SVGIG (reference sequence). This CDR3 is 15 amino acids long. The variable domain in full, with the rest retrieved from reference TRBV30 and TRBJ1-5, is SQTIHQWPATLVQPVGSPLSLECTVEGTSNPNLYWYRQAAGRGLQLLFYSVGIGQISSEVPQNLSASRPQDRQFILSSKKLLLSDSGFYLCAWSMQSTPNQPQHFGDGTRLSIL.

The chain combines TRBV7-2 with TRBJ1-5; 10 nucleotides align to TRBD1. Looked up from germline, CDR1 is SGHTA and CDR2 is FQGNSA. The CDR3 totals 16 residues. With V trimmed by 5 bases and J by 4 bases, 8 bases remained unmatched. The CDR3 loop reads CASSQSRTGGNQPQHF. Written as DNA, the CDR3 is TGTGCCAGCAGCCAATCGCGGACAGGGGGTAATCAGCCCCAGCATTTT.

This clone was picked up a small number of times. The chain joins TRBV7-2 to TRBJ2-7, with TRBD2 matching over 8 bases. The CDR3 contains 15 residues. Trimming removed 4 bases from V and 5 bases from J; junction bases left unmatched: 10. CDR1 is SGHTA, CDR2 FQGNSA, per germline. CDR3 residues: CASSSPGAGANEQYF. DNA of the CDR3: TGTGCCAGCAGCTCCCCTGGAGCGGGAGCCAACGAGCAGTACTTC.

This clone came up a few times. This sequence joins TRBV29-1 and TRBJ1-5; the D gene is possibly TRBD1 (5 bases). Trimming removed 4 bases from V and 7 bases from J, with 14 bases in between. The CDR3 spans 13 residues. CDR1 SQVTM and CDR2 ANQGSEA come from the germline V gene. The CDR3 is CSVAVQGLQPQHF. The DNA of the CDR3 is TGCAGCGTTGCGGTTCAGGGTTTACAGCCCCAGCATTTT.

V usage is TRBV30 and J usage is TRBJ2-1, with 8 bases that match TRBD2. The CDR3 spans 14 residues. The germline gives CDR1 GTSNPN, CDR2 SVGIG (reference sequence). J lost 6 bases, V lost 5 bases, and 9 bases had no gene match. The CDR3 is CAWVGLAGLNEQFF. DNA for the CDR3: TGTGCCTGGGTTGGTCTAGCGGGCCTCAATGAGCAGTTCTTC. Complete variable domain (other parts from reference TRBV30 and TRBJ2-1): SQTIHQWPATLVQPVGSPLSLECTVEGTSNPNLYWYRQAAGRGLQLLFYSVGIGQISSEVPQNLSASRPQDRQFILSSKKLLLSDSGFYLCAWVGLAGLNEQFFGPGTRLTVL.

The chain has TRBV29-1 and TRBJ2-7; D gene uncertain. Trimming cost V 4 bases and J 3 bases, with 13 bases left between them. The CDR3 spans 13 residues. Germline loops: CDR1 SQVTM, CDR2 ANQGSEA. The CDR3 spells CSVVVQQYYEQYF. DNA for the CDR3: TGCAGCGTTGTTGTACAGCAGTACTACGAGCAGTACTTC.

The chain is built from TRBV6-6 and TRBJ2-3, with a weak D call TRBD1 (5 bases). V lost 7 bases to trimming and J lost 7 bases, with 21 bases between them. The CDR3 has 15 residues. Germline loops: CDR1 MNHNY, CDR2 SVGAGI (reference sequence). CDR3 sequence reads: CASIDQDKGPYTQYF. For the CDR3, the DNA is TGTGCCAGCATTGATCAGGACAAGGGTCCTTATACGCAGTATTTT.